This TCR beta chain derives from a study of T-cell memory formation after mild COVID-19. Overall study context: The two donors had largely donor-specific TCR clusters.

Broader study findings: Clones that contracted from day 15 to 85 had balanced CD4/CD8; later expanders were CD4+ biased. Contracting CD4+ clones were located mainly in CM and EM, and CD8+ clones in EMRA.

TCRdb independently ran MiXCR on the 5' RACE reads; one entry per CDR3 protein. The table lists 150,000 to 200,000 distinct CDR3 sequences, approximately 15% of them singletons. V trimming: 2 bases; J trimming: 3 bases; junction bases outside the gene matches: 21. The CDR3 covers 21 residues. Germline lookup yields CDR1 SEHNR and CDR2 FQNEAQ (reference sequence). As to this clonotype: What it binds is not known.

The chain uses TRBV7-9 and TRBJ2-3, with 9 bases lining up with TRBD1. The sequence was collected from an adult woman who had mild COVID-19 (a few samples of this study predate the infection). Cell type and time point are not known. Material: PBMCs or a T cell subset sorted from them (not recorded which). The CDR3 here is CASSLWPGRQGVHPITDTQYF. The CDR3 bases are TGTGCCAGCAGCTTATGGCCCGGCAGACAGGGGGTGCATCCTATTACAGATACGCAGTATTTT. Using reference TRBV7-9 and TRBJ2-3 for the parts outside the CDR3, the full variable domain is DTGVSQNPRHKITKRGQNVTFRCDPISEHNRLYWYRQTLGQGPEFLTYFQNEAQLEKSRLLSDRFSAERPKGSFSTLEIQRTEQGDSAMYLCASSLWPGRQGVHPITDTQYFGPGTRLTVL.